The entry below gives a single T cell receptor (beta chain) sequence along with its context. Its antigen remains unknown. This CDR3 has 15 amino acids. The V gene lost 0 bases and the J gene lost 2 bases, with 11 bases spanning the gap. The germline V gene has CDR1 DFQATT and CDR2 SNEGSKA (reference sequence). One entry per CDR3 protein results from TCRdb running MiXCR on the 5' RACE reads. In the table there are 580,000 or so distinct CDR3 sequences, 15% to 20% of which are singletons. These data are taken from a study of T-cell memory formation after mild COVID-19. General study findings and limits: CD4/CD8 balance held among clones contracting day 15 to 85, and later expanders leaned CD4+. Clones that contracted clustered mainly in CM and EM if CD4+ and in EMRA if CD8+. Memory sampled before infection contained some responding clones, suggesting cross-reactive memory joined.

The sequencing input was PBMCs or a T cell subset sorted from them (not recorded which). The chain recombines TRBV20-1 with TRBJ1-5, with D possibly matching TRBD1 (6 bases). The sequence was obtained from an adult woman who had mild COVID-19 (a few samples of this study predate the infection). Cell type and time point are not known. CDR3 residues: CSARDSGAGNQPQHF. DNA for the CDR3: TGCAGTGCTAGAGATTCGGGGGCCGGCAATCAGCCCCAGCATTTT.